This TCR beta chain was identified during a study of shared clonotypes between healthy human individuals. Study outcomes and limitations: Estimated clonotype richness was generally higher in naive than memory subsets.

Points on this clone: Antigen: not known.

Clones were sequenced by immunoSEQ multiplex PCR, and TCRdb holds only the in-frame ones, with some missing. Here the sample spans around 1.4 million clones, approximately 98.5% being singletons. The CDR3 length is 15 residues. CDR1 is KGHSH and CDR2 is LQKENI in the germline V gene. The V end was cut by 6 bases, the J end by 0 bases, with 13 bases between. Input material: naive CD4+ T cells sorted from blood. The subset here: CD45RA+ positively selected. The sequence came from a man under 40 in good health. The chain employs TRBV18 and TRBJ2-3, with a weak D call TRBD2 (6 bases). CDR3 DNA: TGTGCCAGCTCCCCCCGGGAGCGGAGCACAGATACGCAGTATTTT. As protein: CASSPRERSTDTQYF.